Following are 20 T cell receptor beta chains from one sample sequenced in a study of Tregs in tolerant kidney transplant recipients. Their recognized antigens are unknown. Some clones are missing from TCRdb's copy, which holds only in-frame ones; the method was immunoSEQ multiplex PCR. The data hold a few thousand clones, with roughly 90% observed a single time. The specimen comprised Tregs from blood cultured with allogeneic cells, sampled before the transplant. The receptors come from a human patient who received a combined kidney and bone marrow transplant.

This sequence joins TRBV29-1 and TRBJ2-7; 8 positions agree with TRBD1. The V and J ends lost 7 bases and 1 base, in that order; junction bases with no gene match: 6. Germline V gene sequence: CDR1 SQVTM, CDR2 ANQGSEA. The CDR3 has 13 residues. The CDR3 is CSARDRTSYEQYF. Written as DNA, the CDR3 is TGCAGCGCCCGGGACAGGACGTCCTACGAGCAGTACTTC.

This chain links TRBV6-5 with TRBJ2-3, with a weak D call TRBD2 (6 bases). Looked up from germline, CDR1 is MNHEY and CDR2 is SVGAGI. This CDR3 contains 16 residues. Trimming pared 4 bases from V and 1 base from J, leaving 15 bases between. The CDR3 DNA is TGTGCCAGCAGTTCTCGAGAGTGGGGGGGCACAGATACGCAGTATTTT. This codes for CASSSREWGGTDTQYF.

The genes are TRBV27 and TRBJ1-5; D uncertain. This CDR3 is built from 13 residues. CDR1 is MNHEY, CDR2 SMNVEV, per germline (reference sequence). V was shortened by 4 bases and J by 2 bases, with 6 bases between the two germline ends. CDR3 in amino acids: CASSWQGNQPQHF. In DNA form, the CDR3 reads TGTGCCAGCAGTTGGCAGGGCAATCAGCCCCAGCATTTT.

The chain carries TRBV5-4 and TRBJ2-1; D gene unclear. The germline gives CDR1 SGHNT, CDR2 YYREEE (reference sequence). The CDR3 extends over 12 amino acids. V was clipped by 4 bases and J by 6 bases, with 8 bases between them. The CDR3 DNA reads as TGTGCCAGCAGCCTTAGAGTCAATGAGCAGTTCTTC. It translates to CASSLRVNEQFF. Full variable domain (missing parts from reference TRBV5-4 and TRBJ2-1): ETGVTQSPTHLIKTRGQQVTLRCSSQSGHNTVSWYQQALGQGPQFIFQYYREEENGRGNFPPRFSGLQFPNYSSELNVNALELDDSALYLCASSLRVNEQFFGPGTRLTVL.

The chain combines TRBV12-5 with TRBJ1-1; no definite D call. V dropped 5 bases and J dropped 3 bases, with 10 bases sitting between them. Germline CDR1 is LGHNT and CDR2 is FRNRAP. The CDR3 consists of 13 residues. This chain's CDR3 is CASGPPRYTEAFF. Written as DNA, the CDR3 is TGTGCTAGTGGTCCTCCCAGGTACACTGAAGCTTTCTTT.

The chain employs TRBV2 and TRBJ2-6; 7 bases are shared with TRBD1. The CDR3 contains 18 residues. Unmatched junction bases numbered 19, after V lost 10 bases and J lost 4 bases. Germline V CDR1 and CDR2: SNHLY, FYNNEI. The chain's CDR3 is CATLSGDSRLGGANVLTF. For the CDR3, the DNA is TGTGCCACCCTCTCCGGGGACAGCCGGTTGGGGGGGGCCAACGTCCTGACTTTC.

The CDR3: CASSPLGGKLQGSSYNEQFF. As DNA, the CDR3 is TGCGCCAGCAGCCCGCTAGGGGGAAAACTACAGGGATCCTCCTACAATGAGCAGTTCTTC. V gene TRBV4-1 combines with J gene TRBJ2-1; tentatively, D is TRBD1 (6 bases). The CDR3 is made up of 20 amino acids. Germline CDR1 is MGHRA and CDR2 is YSYEKL. Between the trimmed V and J ends, which lost 4 bases and 0 bases, there was a span of 25 bases.

The chain joins TRBV21-1 to TRBJ2-7; the table's TRBD1 call for D was not verified on the DNA. TRBV21-1 is flagged as a pseudogene. The length of the CDR3 is 14 residues. The CDR3 DNA sequence: TGTGCCAGCATTGGACAGGGGGCATCCTACGAGCAGTACTTC. Translation gives CASIGQGASYEQYF.

The genes are TRBV7-9 and TRBJ2-1; 11 bases match TRBD2. V dropped 1 base and J dropped 0; count of bases not matched to a gene: 8. The CDR3 length is 19 residues. Germline values: CDR1 SEHNR, CDR2 FQNEAQ (reference sequence). CDR3 coding DNA: TGTGCCAGCAGCTTAGGAAGGGGGACTAGCGGTAGCTCCTACAATGAGCAGTTCTTC. Its protein is CASSLGRGTSGSSYNEQFF.

The V and J genes are TRBV14 and TRBJ1-5; TRBD1 matches 9 bases. The V segment lost 4 bases and the J segment 3 bases; nucleotides outside the gene matches: 13. Looked up from germline, CDR1 is SGHDN and CDR2 is FVKESK. This CDR3 has 18 amino acids. Here the CDR3 reads CASSRRITGTGNNQPQHF. CDR3 nucleotide sequence: TGTGCCAGCAGCCGCCGCATCACCGGGACAGGGAACAATCAGCCCCAGCATTTT.

This chain uses TRBV7-2 with TRBJ1-3; D may be TRBD1 (6 bases). This CDR3 spans 15 amino acids. Between the trimmed V and J ends, which lost 5 bases and 3 bases, there was a span of 14 bases. Germline CDR1 is SGHTA and CDR2 is FQGNSA. CDR3 nucleotide sequence: TGTGCCAGCAGCCCCCCCGGGGGCTTTGGAAACACCATATATTTT. Residues: CASSPPGGFGNTIYF.

CDR3 bases: TGTGCCAGCAGTCCCCAGGGACGCGAAGCTTTCTTT. It yields the protein CASSPQGREAFF. The rearrangement joins TRBV2 to TRBJ1-1; D possibly corresponds to TRBD1 (5 bases). Trimming took 5 bases from V and 8 from J, leaving 12 bases between them. The CDR3 loop spans 12 amino acids. CDR1 and CDR2 from the germline V gene are SNHLY and FYNNEI.

V and J are TRBV5-1 and TRBJ2-1; weak D call: TRBD1 (6 bases). The CDR3 contains 14 residues. CDR1 is SGHRS, CDR2 YFSETQ, per germline. Trimming pared 1 base from V and 2 bases from J, leaving 7 bases between. The CDR3 nucleotides are TGCGCCAGCAGCTTGCAGGGGACCTACAATGAGCAGTTCTTC. Translated, it gives CASSLQGTYNEQFF.

This chain connects TRBV2 to TRBJ1-1, with D possibly TRBD1 on 5 matching bases. This CDR3 spans 13 amino acids. CDR1 and CDR2 from the germline V gene are SNHLY and FYNNEI. The V end lost 3 bases, the J end lost 5 bases, and 10 bases lay between the germline ends. CDR3 protein: CASSELRETEAFF. The CDR3 DNA follows: TGTGCCAGCAGTGAGCTCAGGGAGACTGAAGCTTTCTTT.

This rearrangement joins TRBV6-5 to TRBJ1-1, with D perhaps TRBD1 (6 bases). In germline, CDR1 is MNHEY, CDR2 SVGAGI. This CDR3 is 15 amino acids long. The ends were cut back, 2 bases at V and 0 bases at J, with 10 bases in the middle. CDR3 loop: CASSYGGLMNTEAFF. The CDR3 bases are TGTGCCAGCAGTTACGGGGGGCTGATGAACACTGAAGCTTTCTTT.

This clone was observed a few times. This rearrangement joins TRBV9 to TRBJ1-2; the match to TRBD1 covers 9 bases. CDR1 and CDR2 from the germline V gene are SGDLS and YYNGEE. Trimming at V came to 3 bases and at J to 4 bases, leaving 10 bases not matched to a gene. This CDR3 region has 16 residues. The CDR3: CASSGTGQGHGYGYTF. As DNA, the CDR3 is TGTGCCAGCAGCGGGACGGGACAGGGACATGGCTATGGCTACACCTTC.

This chain joins TRBV29-1 and TRBJ1-4; tentatively, D is TRBD1 (6 bases). This CDR3 contains 11 residues. V lost 2 bases and J 13 bases, leaving 11 bases between the germline ends. Per the germline V gene, CDR1 is SQVTM and CDR2 is ANQGSEA. CDR3 loop: CSVETGKGLFF. CDR3 in DNA: TGCAGCGTTGAAACAGGGAAGGGACTGTTTTTT.

This chain uses TRBV6-6 with TRBJ1-5; TRBD1 aligns across 7 bases. Germline assignment: CDR1 MNHNY and CDR2 SVGAGI (reference sequence). The CDR3 loop spans 15 amino acids. With V trimmed by 4 bases and J by 6 bases, 9 bases remained unmatched. CDR3 in amino acids: CASSSSGGLGQPQHF. The CDR3 DNA reads TGTGCCAGCAGTTCCTCAGGGGGATTGGGTCAGCCCCAGCATTTT.

This sequence joins TRBV6-1 and TRBJ1-2, with D unresolved. This CDR3 comprises 15 residues. The germline V and J ends were trimmed by 0 bases and 4 bases, with 12 bases remaining between them. Germline assignment: CDR1 MNHNS and CDR2 SASEGT. The CDR3 loop is CASSEATVGVYGYTF. The CDR3 region has the DNA TGTGCCAGCAGTGAAGCGACGGTAGGCGTCTATGGCTACACCTTC.

The genes are TRBV5-1 and TRBJ1-4; possibly TRBD1 for D (5 bases). Per germline, CDR1 SGHRS and CDR2 YFSETQ. V lost 0 bases, J lost 6 bases, and 9 bases lay in between. This CDR3 is built from 14 residues. CDR3 sequence (DNA): TGCGCCAGCAGCTTGGCGGGGGGTGATGAAAAACTGTTTTTT. Protein product: CASSLAGGDEKLFF. The full variable domain, rest sourced from reference TRBV5-1 and TRBJ1-4, is KAGVTQTPRYLIKTRGQQVTLSCSPISGHRSVSWYQQTPGQGLQFLFEYFSETQRNKGNFPGRFSGRQFSNSRSEMNVSTLELGDSALYLCASSLAGGDEKLFFGSGTQLSVL.